This passage covers 13 T cell receptor beta chains from one sample sequenced in a study of blood T cell repertoires in COVID-19. TCRdb's copy holds only in-frame clones and misses some; the assay was immunoSEQ multiplex PCR. The profile shows about 300,000 clones, 70% to 85% of them singletons. The sequencing input was peripheral blood. The receptors shown here come from a human donor with COVID-19, enrolled during active disease. The donor label of this sample is uncertain.

V and J are TRBV19 and TRBJ2-7, with 8 bases identical to TRBD1. CDR1 and CDR2 from the germline V gene are LNHDA and SQIVND (reference sequence). The CDR3 has 15 amino acids. V was clipped by 4 bases and J by 2 bases; unmatched bases: 7. Here the CDR3 reads CASSKPGQATYEQYF. In DNA form, the CDR3 reads TGTGCCAGTAGTAAACCGGGACAGGCGACCTACGAGCAGTACTTC.

This chain uses TRBV4-2 with TRBJ1-2; 9 bases map to TRBD1. The trim removed 5 bases at V and 0 bases at J, leaving 4 bases unmatched. This CDR3 is 15 amino acids long. CDR1 is LGHNA and CDR2 is YNFKEQ in the germline V gene. The chain's CDR3 is CASSDRDRANYGYTF. The CDR3 DNA follows: TGTGCCAGCAGCGACCGGGACAGGGCTAACTATGGCTACACCTTC.

V gene TRBV10-3 combines with J gene TRBJ2-5; 7 bases map to TRBD1. The J segment lost 5 bases and the V segment lost 4 bases, leaving 7 bases of the junction unmatched. The CDR3 is 14 amino acids. The germline CDR1 and CDR2 sequences are ENHRY and SYGVKD. The CDR3 here is CAISVRQGEETQYF. The CDR3 DNA follows: TGTGCCATCAGTGTCCGGCAGGGGGAGGAGACCCAGTACTTC.

The chain joins TRBV28 to TRBJ2-3, with a tentative D call TRBD1 (6 bases). V shed 6 bases and J shed 2 bases, with 12 bases lying between them. Germline assignment: CDR1 MDHEN and CDR2 SYDVKM. The CDR3 is 14 amino acids. DNA of the CDR3: TGTGCCAGCAGCCGCCAGGGGAACACAGATACGCAGTATTTT. Translating gives CASSRQGNTDTQYF. Full variable domain (remainder filled in from reference TRBV28 and TRBJ2-3): DVKVTQSSRYLVKRTGEKVFLECVQDMDHENMFWYRQDPGLGLRLIYFSYDVKMKEKGDIPEGYSVSREKKERFSLILESASTNQTSMYLCASSRQGNTDTQYFGPGTRLTVL.

As for this clone: Additional DNA sequences in this sample encode the identical CDR3. The rearrangement links TRBV11-2 to TRBJ2-7, with TRBD2 identical over 9 bases. CDR1 is SGHAT and CDR2 is FQNNGV in the germline V gene. CDR3 size: 15 residues. Trimming at V came to 3 bases and at J to 1 base, leaving 4 bases not matched to a gene. CDR3 in amino acids: CASSLQTSGSYEQYF. The CDR3, as DNA: TGTGCCAGCAGCTTGCAGACTAGCGGATCCTACGAGCAGTACTTC.

The rearrangement uses TRBV27 and TRBJ2-7; 7 bases align to TRBD1. CDR1 MNHEY and CDR2 SMNVEV come from the germline V gene (reference sequence). This CDR3 spans 13 amino acids. V shed 3 bases, J shed 3 bases, and the junction held 2 bases outside the gene matches. In nucleotides, the CDR3 is TGTGCCAGCAGTTTCTCAGGGGGCTACGAGCAGTACTTC. Amino acids: CASSFSGGYEQYF.

The J gene is TRBJ2-2, the V gene TRBV9; a weak D match, TRBD2 (6 bases). From germline, CDR1 is SGDLS and CDR2 YYNGEE. Trimming shortened V by 0 bases and J by 2 bases, and 11 bases separated the two germline ends. The CDR3 sequence is 16 residues long. CDR3 region: CASSVVPSANTGELFF. CDR3 nucleotides: TGTGCCAGCAGCGTAGTTCCTAGCGCAAACACCGGGGAGCTGTTTTTT.

This clone appeared a few times. The chain employs TRBV11-2 and TRBJ1-2, with D possibly being TRBD1 (5 bases). Germline V lookup: CDR1 SGHAT, CDR2 FQNNGV. V was pared by 6 bases and J by 4 bases, with 15 bases between. The CDR3 is made up of 14 amino acids. The DNA of the CDR3 is TGTGCCAGCAGTTTGGACATGATTTTCTATGGCTACACCTTC. This sequence encodes CASSLDMIFYGYTF.

The chain employs TRBV13 and TRBJ1-4; D uncertain. The V gene's germline CDR1 is PRHDT and CDR2 FYEKMQ (reference sequence). The CDR3 has 14 amino acids. Trimming shortened V by 4 bases and J by 7 bases, and 13 bases separated the two germline ends. The CDR3 here is CASSSGGSGEKLFF. The CDR3 DNA sequence: TGTGCCAGCAGCTCGGGAGGGAGTGGTGAAAAACTGTTTTTT.

The J gene is TRBJ2-7, the V gene TRBV5-5; no reliable D call. Trimming pared 0 bases from V and 3 bases from J, leaving 16 bases between. Germline assignment: CDR1 SGHKS and CDR2 YYEKEE (reference sequence). This CDR3 has 16 amino acids. CDR3 region: CASSLEPLRALYEQYF. CDR3 nucleotides: TGTGCCAGCAGCTTGGAGCCCCTCCGAGCTCTCTACGAGCAGTACTTC. Looking up the rest from reference TRBV5-5 and TRBJ2-7 gives the full variable domain: DAGVTQSPTHLIKTRGQQVTLRCSPISGHKSVSWYQQVLGQGPQFIFQYYEKEERGRGNFPDRFSARQFPNYSSELNVNALLLGDSALYLCASSLEPLRALYEQYFGPGTRLTVT.

This clone was seen a single time. The chain employs TRBV3-1 (or the pseudogene TRBV3-2) and TRBJ2-7, with TRBD2 matching 7 bases. Looked up from germline, CDR1 is LGHDT and CDR2 is YNNKEL (reference sequence). The CDR3 spans 13 residues. Trimming cost V 11 bases and J 0 bases; bases outside gene matches: 7. CDR3 sequence: CASESGGSYEQYF. The DNA of the CDR3 is TGTGCCTCGGAGTCGGGGGGCTCCTACGAGCAGTACTTC.

The rearrangement links TRBV28 to TRBJ2-7; weak D call: TRBD2 (6 bases). V lost 1 base and J lost 2, with 12 bases in between. The CDR3 loop spans 15 amino acids. CDR1 and CDR2 from the germline V gene are MDHEN and SYDVKM. This chain's CDR3 is CASSLFRDSAYEQYF. The CDR3 nucleotides are TGTGCCAGCAGTTTATTTCGGGACTCTGCCTACGAGCAGTACTTC. The whole variable domain, remainder taken from reference TRBV28 and TRBJ2-7, is DVKVTQSSRYLVKRTGEKVFLECVQDMDHENMFWYRQDPGLGLRLIYFSYDVKMKEKGDIPEGYSVSREKKERFSLILESASTNQTSMYLCASSLFRDSAYEQYFGPGTRLTVT.

The rearrangement uses TRBV5-4 and TRBJ2-5; 7 positions agree with TRBD2. The CDR3 runs 15 residues. Germline V gives CDR1 SGHNT, CDR2 YYREEE (reference sequence). J gave up 5 bases and V 0 bases, and 7 bases lay outside the gene matches. CDR3 sequence: CASSLDGGRDETQYF. DNA of the CDR3: TGTGCCAGCAGCTTGGATGGCGGGAGAGATGAGACCCAGTACTTC.